Below, 24 T cell receptor beta chains from the same sample are listed, as sequenced in a study of T cell responses to AZD1222 COVID-19 vaccine. Assay: immunoSEQ multiplex PCR; the TCRdb copy retains only in-frame clones and omits some. The sample carries about 180,000 clones, 70% to 90% recorded once. Sequencing was performed on peripheral blood, taken 28 days after the second AZD1222 dose. The receptors were gathered from an adult who received the AZD1222 COVID-19 vaccine.

This clone was observed once. This chain uses TRBV13 with TRBJ1-1; no definite D call. The CDR3 totals 13 residues. Trimming shortened V by 1 base and J by 3 bases, and 6 bases separated the two germline ends. Germline CDR1 is PRHDT and CDR2 is FYEKMQ (reference sequence). The CDR3 DNA sequence: TGTGCCAGCAGCTTAGAAAGGTACACTGAAGCTTTCTTT. It codes for CASSLERYTEAFF. The full variable domain, rest sourced from reference TRBV13 and TRBJ1-1, is AAGVIQSPRHLIKEKRETATLKCYPIPRHDTVYWYQQGPGQDPQFLISFYEKMQSDKGSIPDRFSAQQFSDYHSELNMSSLELGDSALYFCASSLERYTEAFFGQGTRLTVV.

The chain links TRBV18 to TRBJ2-7; D is tentatively TRBD1 or TRBD2 (5 bases each). Germline CDR1 and CDR2: KGHSH and LQKENI. Trimming shortened V by 4 bases and J by 0 bases, and 10 bases separated the two germline ends. This CDR3 region has 14 residues. This chain's CDR3 is CASSRDVSSYEQYF. Here the CDR3 DNA reads TGTGCCAGCTCACGGGACGTGAGCTCCTACGAGCAGTACTTC.

V is TRBV4-3 and J is TRBJ1-1, with a weak D call TRBD1 (5 bases). CDR3 length equals 16 residues. CDR1 is LGHNA, CDR2 YSLEER, per germline. V shed 1 base and J shed 5 bases, with 17 bases lying between them. CDR3 amino acids: CASSQGDPGVRTEAFF. DNA for the CDR3: TGCGCCAGCAGCCAAGGGGACCCGGGGGTCAGGACTGAAGCTTTCTTT.

The genes are TRBV11-2 and TRBJ1-1; 8 bases agree with TRBD1. From germline, CDR1 is SGHAT and CDR2 FQNNGV. CDR3 length equals 13 residues. V lost 3 bases and J lost 3; bases outside the gene matches: 0. CDR3: CASSLTGDTEAFF. The CDR3, as DNA: TGTGCCAGCAGCTTGACAGGGGACACTGAAGCTTTCTTT.

CDR3 sequence: CATSRDAGRVEKLFF. The CDR3 bases are TGTGCCACCAGCAGAGATGCAGGGAGGGTCGAAAAACTGTTTTTT. The gene calls are TRBV15 and TRBJ1-4; D perhaps matches TRBD1 (5 bases). The V gene lost 0 bases and the J gene lost 8 bases, with 13 bases spanning the gap. This CDR3 comprises 15 residues. The V gene's germline CDR1 is LNHNV and CDR2 YYDKDF (reference sequence). Full variable domain (rest looked up from reference TRBV15 and TRBJ1-4): DAMVIQNPRYQVTQFGKPVTLSCSQTLNHNVMYWYQQKSSQAPKLLFHYYDKDFNNEADTPDNFQSRRPNTSFCFLDIRSPGLGDTAMYLCATSRDAGRVEKLFFGSGTQLSVL.

The rearrangement joins TRBV5-1 to TRBJ2-5, with 7 bases fitting TRBD1. Trimming removed 4 bases from V and 5 bases from J; junction bases left unmatched: 11. This CDR3 is built from 15 residues. Germline V CDR1 and CDR2: SGHRS, YFSETQ. The CDR3 is CASSHQRGQTETQYF. The CDR3 nucleotides are TGCGCCAGCAGCCACCAAAGGGGACAGACCGAGACCCAGTACTTC.

The chain has TRBV6-5 and TRBJ2-7, with D perhaps matching TRBD1 or TRBD2 (5 bases each). This CDR3 is built from 11 residues. Germline CDR1 MNHEY, CDR2 SVGAGI. V lost 10 bases, J lost 6 bases, and 13 bases lay in between. CDR3 protein: CAIRDGPEQYF. CDR3 DNA sequence: TGTGCCATCCGGGACGGCCCCGAGCAGTACTTC.

The chain carries TRBV10-2 and TRBJ2-2; no definite D call. CDR1 is WSHSY and CDR2 is SAAADI in the germline V gene. The CDR3 consists of 13 residues. V was shortened by 3 bases and J by 4 bases, with 6 bases between the two germline ends. Here the CDR3 DNA reads TGCGCCAGCAGTGATTTACCCACCGGGGAGCTGTTTTTT. Amino acid sequence: CASSDLPTGELFF.

The chain combines TRBV10-3 with TRBJ2-7; TRBD1 aligns across 8 bases. Germline V lookup: CDR1 ENHRY, CDR2 SYGVKD. V shed 0 bases and J 3 bases; nucleotides not matched to a gene: 7. This CDR3 region has 16 residues. Here the CDR3 reads CAISESGGTGRYEQYF. The CDR3 bases are TGTGCCATCAGTGAGTCTGGCGGGACAGGACGCTACGAGCAGTACTTC.

This clone has a handful of counts. The rearrangement uses TRBV5-1 and TRBJ1-5, with D perhaps matching TRBD1 (5 bases). The CDR3 totals 15 residues. Trimming cost V 0 bases and J 7 bases, with 14 bases left between them. From germline, CDR1 is SGHRS and CDR2 YFSETQ. The CDR3 bases are TGCGCCAGCAGCTTGGGGGGGAACTCGGGACAGCCCCAGCATTTT. Amino acids: CASSLGGNSGQPQHF.

V is TRBV15 and J is TRBJ2-7, with 8 bases identical to TRBD1. Trimming took 1 base from V and 4 from J; bases not matched to a gene: 6. The CDR3 has 15 residues. Germline V gives CDR1 LNHNV, CDR2 YYDKDF (reference sequence). CDR3 protein: CATSRARGQEYEQYF. The CDR3 nucleotides are TGTGCCACCAGCAGAGCTAGGGGACAGGAATACGAGCAGTACTTC.

V and J are TRBV7-3 and TRBJ1-1; D unresolved. Trimming cost V 3 bases and J 1 base, with 6 bases left between them. Per the germline V gene, CDR1 is SGHTA and CDR2 is FQGTGA. The CDR3 is 13 amino acids. The CDR3 bases are TGTGCCAGCAGCTTTTCCACGAACACTGAAGCTTTCTTT. This translates into CASSFSTNTEAFF.

This chain links TRBV6-9 with TRBJ1-6; D unresolved. V lost 2 bases, J lost 0 bases, and 14 bases lay in between. CDR3 length: 18 amino acids. CDR1 is MNHGY, CDR2 SVAAGI, per germline. CDR3 region: CASSYIPYLGSYNSPLHF. DNA for the CDR3: TGTGCCAGCAGTTATATCCCCTATTTGGGCTCCTATAATTCACCCCTCCACTTT.

This chain links TRBV6-2 or TRBV6-3 with TRBJ2-1; D perhaps matches TRBD2 (6 bases). The ends were cut back, 5 bases at V and 4 bases at J, with 18 bases in the middle. The CDR3 totals 16 residues. The germline gives CDR1 MNHEY, CDR2 SVGEGT. The CDR3 here is CASSIAGPLLYNEQFF. The DNA of the CDR3 is TGTGCCAGCAGTATCGCGGGGCCCCTGTTATACAATGAGCAGTTCTTC.

This clone was recorded once. CDR3 DNA sequence: TGTGCCATCAAGGCCACGGACAGGGTGGGGGAGACCCAGTACTTC. As protein: CAIKATDRVGETQYF. J is TRBJ2-5 and V is TRBV10-3, with 8 bases that match TRBD1. J lost 5 bases, V lost 7 bases, and 12 bases had no gene match. The CDR3 runs 15 residues. CDR1 ENHRY and CDR2 SYGVKD come from the germline V gene.

This chain joins TRBV5-5 and TRBJ2-6, with TRBD1 matching 7 bases. CDR1 and CDR2 (germline): SGHKS, YYEKEE (reference sequence). The CDR3 is made up of 14 amino acids. Losses at the gene ends were 6 bases for V and 7 bases for J; bases not matched to a gene: 7. In DNA, the CDR3 is TGTGCCAGCACCGGACAGGCCAGCGCCAACGTCCTGACTTTC. It yields the protein CASTGQASANVLTF.

In nucleotides, the CDR3 is TGTGCCAGCCGACCCGGCGAGCAGTACTTC. Amino acids: CASRPGEQYF. The V gene is TRBV5-6, the J gene TRBJ2-7; no reliable D call. V was pared by 7 bases and J by 6 bases, with 8 bases between. This CDR3 has 10 residues. Germline assignment: CDR1 SGHDT and CDR2 YYEEEE.

The gene calls are TRBV5-1 and TRBJ2-7; TRBD2 agrees at 7 bases. Germline V gene data show CDR1 as SGHRS and CDR2 as YFSETQ. The ends lost 4 bases at V and 0 bases at J; junction bases unmatched: 7. The CDR3 is 15 amino acids. CDR3 nucleotides: TGCGCCAGCAGCCCTACCGGGACTACCTCCTACGAGCAGTACTTC. Translated, it gives CASSPTGTTSYEQYF. The whole variable domain, remainder taken from reference TRBV5-1 and TRBJ2-7, is KAGVTQTPRYLIKTRGQQVTLSCSPISGHRSVSWYQQTPGQGLQFLFEYFSETQRNKGNFPGRFSGRQFSNSRSEMNVSTLELGDSALYLCASSPTGTTSYEQYFGPGTRLTVT.

The rearrangement links TRBV9 to TRBJ1-1; D might be TRBD1 (5 bases). There are 12 residues in the CDR3. CDR1 SGDLS and CDR2 YYNGEE come from the germline V gene. The V end was cut by 3 bases, the J end by 4 bases, with 7 bases between. CDR3 region: CASSGQLTEAFF. CDR3 nucleotides: TGTGCCAGCAGCGGACAGCTCACTGAAGCTTTCTTT.

The genes are TRBV7-9 and TRBJ2-3, with D possibly TRBD1 on 5 matching bases. CDR1 SEHNR and CDR2 FQNEAQ come from the germline V gene (reference sequence). The CDR3 covers 14 residues. V shed 0 bases and J shed 4 bases, with 8 bases lying between them. The CDR3 nucleotides read TGTGCCAGCAGCTTAGCAAGCAGGGCAGATACGCAGTATTTT. Residues: CASSLASRADTQYF.

The chain has TRBV5-4 and TRBJ2-1; D uncertain. Germline CDR1 reads SGHNT; CDR2 reads YYREEE (reference sequence). Trimming stripped 4 bases from V and 0 bases from J, with 14 bases between. This CDR3 region has 16 residues. The CDR3, as DNA: TGTGCCAGCAGCGGCAACGACGGTAGCTCCTACAATGAGCAGTTCTTC. Its protein product is CASSGNDGSSYNEQFF.

The V call is TRBV11-2, the J call TRBJ1-1; 7 bases fit TRBD1. The CDR3 is 15 residues long. The J segment lost 4 bases and the V segment lost 2 bases, leaving 7 bases of the junction unmatched. CDR1 is SGHAT and CDR2 is FQNNGV in the germline V gene. The CDR3 bases are TGTGCCAGCAGCTTAATTCAGGCAGGGGGCACTGAAGCTTTCTTT. Translating gives CASSLIQAGGTEAFF.

This clone was detected only a few times. V gene TRBV4-1 combines with J gene TRBJ1-6; D gene ambiguous. V gave up 1 base and J gave up 8 bases, with 18 bases separating them. CDR3 size: 17 residues. The germline CDR1 and CDR2 sequences are MGHRA and YSYEKL. CDR3 residues: CASSQGFRVSWHSPLHF. The DNA of the CDR3 is TGCGCCAGCAGCCAAGGTTTTCGGGTGTCATGGCATTCACCCCTCCACTTT.

J is TRBJ1-6 and V is TRBV30; weak D call: TRBD1 (5 bases). In germline, CDR1 is GTSNPN, CDR2 SVGIG (reference sequence). CDR3 length: 14 residues. V lost 4 bases and J 7 bases, leaving 14 bases between the germline ends. In DNA, the CDR3 is TGTGCCTGGAAGCCGGGGACGGTGAATTCACCCCTCCACTTT. Protein: CAWKPGTVNSPLHF.